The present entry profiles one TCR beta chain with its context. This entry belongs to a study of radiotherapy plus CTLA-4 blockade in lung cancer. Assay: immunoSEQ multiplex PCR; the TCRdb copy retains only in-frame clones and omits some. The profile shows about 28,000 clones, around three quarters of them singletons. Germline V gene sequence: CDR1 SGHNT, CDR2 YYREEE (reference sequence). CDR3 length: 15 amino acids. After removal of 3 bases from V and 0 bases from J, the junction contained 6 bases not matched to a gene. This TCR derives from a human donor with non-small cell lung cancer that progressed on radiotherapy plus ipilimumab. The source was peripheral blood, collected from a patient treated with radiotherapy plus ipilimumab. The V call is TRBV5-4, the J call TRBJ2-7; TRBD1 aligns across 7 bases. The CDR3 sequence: CASSSKGGGSYEQYF. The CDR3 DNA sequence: TGTGCCAGCAGCTCCAAAGGGGGCGGCTCCTACGAGCAGTACTTC.